This TCR beta chain was sequenced for a study of T cells in Graves' hyperthyroidism and ophthalmopathy (dated by TCRdb to about 2019). With regard to the full study: Peripheral blood samples were taken at the time of initial diagnosis, prior to any treatment. TCR V-J signatures able to tell the groups apart were searched for in a discovery cohort of 95 to 100 patients, of whom 43 had Graves' ophthalmopathy and more than 55 had stable Graves' hyperthyroidism. Prospective prediction of ophthalmopathy was tested in an independent validation cohort of some 20 hyperthyroidism patients and some 17 patients who later progressed to ophthalmopathy. For training and testing, the 100 patients in the discovery cohort were randomly divided in a 7:3 ratio. Thyroid tissue and blood T-cell repertoires from about six Graves' hyperthyroidism patients were also compared in the study. After blood sampling, hyperthyroidism patients were treated with methimazole at a starting dose of 30 mg daily, and ophthalmopathy patients were treated with high-dose intravenous methylprednisolone. The paper describes TCR Vbeta CDR3 sequencing of 135 peripheral blood samples, made up of roughly 45 ophthalmopathy patients, 70 to 75 hyperthyroidism patients and 17 progressor patients. Paper-wide results and their limitations: Sample size was not statistically predetermined, and blinding of investigators to group allocation was not performed. A model built on a 13 V-J signature distinguished ophthalmopathy from stable hyperthyroidism, reaching roughly 88% sensitivity and approximately 83% specificity in cross-validation and 80%/75% in testing. In validation, the model predicted progression to ophthalmopathy with over 65% sensitivity and approximately 74% specificity, a median of 6.5 months before onset. Most expanded thyroid clonotypes (frequency above 0.001) were also detected in blood, suggesting blood repertoires may reflect thyroid immune responses.

The CDR3 goes from the cysteine to the phenylalanine over 15 residues. Of all the DNA, just the CDR3 is kept, 45 bases in frame from base 1. Trimming takes 1 base from V and 6 bases from J, and the germline ends sit 15 bases apart. CDR1 and CDR2 are read off the germline V gene (reference sequence) as SEHNR and FQNEAQ. Hyperthyroidism patients were newly diagnosed, with disease duration under 2 months, and aged 18 to 65 years. The study excluded patients with uncontrolled infections, other autoimmune diseases, pregnancy or lactation. Diagnoses were established on the basis of clinical symptoms, serum thyroxine and TRAb, thyroid ultrasound, and orbital computed tomography. Blood from progressor patients was drawn when they were first diagnosed with hyperthyroidism, before any ophthalmopathy symptoms appeared. Ficoll-Paque density gradient centrifugation was used to isolate PBMCs from about 10 ml of fresh peripheral blood. Patients classed as progressors first received a Graves' hyperthyroidism diagnosis and then went on to develop ophthalmopathy during follow-up. Total RNA was extracted using Trizol reagent, and RNA quality was assessed on an Agilent 2100 Bioanalyzer.

Turning to this clonotype: Its cognate antigen has yet to be identified. No per-base quality is available; no much larger clone lies one base away.

The TCR beta CDR3 regions were amplified from the RNA transcripts. A first-round RT-PCR of the TCR CDR3 used the HTBI primer set with the Qiagen OneStep RT-PCR kit. Libraries were constructed in a second round of multiplex PCR, after which size selection and purification were performed. Libraries were sequenced paired-end with 100 bp reads on an Illumina HiSeq2000. The authors' pipeline ran thus. Raw data were processed with SOAPnuke, discarding reads with adapters, uncalled bases, mean Phred below 15, or no exact constant-primer or identifier match. High-quality paired reads were merged with COPE v1.2.5, and unique nucleotide sequences were defined as clonotypes. MiTCR v1.1 was used to align clonotypes to the IMGT TRBV, TRBD and TRBJ reference segments. Analysis was restricted to V-J combinations with a frequency above 0.0001, which covered 98% to 99.2% of repertoires. A TCS score was defined as the ratio of F50 (clonal expansion) to E x V (chaos), with BLOSUM62-based TCRdist applied between CDR3 peptides within each V-J. Welch's t-statistics and random forest reduced 500 to 650 V-J features to about 13, which were used in a naive Bayes classifier (R e1071). TCRdb trimmed the raw reads at Q25, called clones with MiXCR and kept productive beta chains. When rows share a CDR3 protein, they turn into one entry using the most common DNA and genes. The V and J calls here are based on TCRdb, not the publication. The sample table contains over 700,000 distinct CDR3 sequences; only one count was recorded for around 20% of them. Clones ranked in the top ten supply over 15% of the sample.

The specimen was blood. The rearrangement combines TRBV7-9 with TRBJ1-2; a weak D assignment points to TRBD1 (6 bases agree). This receptor was obtained from a woman aged 50 to 65 with Graves' hyperthyroidism that later progressed to Graves' ophthalmopathy. CDR3 reads: CASSLVSAGENGYTF. DNA sequence: TGTGCCAGCAGCTTAGTGTCGGCAGGGGAAAATGGCTACACCTTC.